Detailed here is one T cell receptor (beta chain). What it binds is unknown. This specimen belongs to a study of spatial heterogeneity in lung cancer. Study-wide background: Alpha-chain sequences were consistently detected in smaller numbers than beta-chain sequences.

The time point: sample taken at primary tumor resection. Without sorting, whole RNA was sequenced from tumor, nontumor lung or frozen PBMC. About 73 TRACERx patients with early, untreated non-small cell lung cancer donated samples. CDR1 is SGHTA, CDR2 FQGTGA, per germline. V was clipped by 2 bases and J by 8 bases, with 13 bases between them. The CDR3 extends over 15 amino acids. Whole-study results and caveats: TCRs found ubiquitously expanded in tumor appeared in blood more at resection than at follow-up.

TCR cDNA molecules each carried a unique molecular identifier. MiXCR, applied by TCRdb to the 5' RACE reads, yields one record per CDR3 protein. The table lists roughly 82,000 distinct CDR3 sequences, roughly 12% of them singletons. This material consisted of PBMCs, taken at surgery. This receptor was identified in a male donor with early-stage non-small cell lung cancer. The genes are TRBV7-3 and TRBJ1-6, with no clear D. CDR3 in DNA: TGTGCCAGCAGCTTATCTGGGGATATCTATTCACCCCTCCACTTT. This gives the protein CASSLSGDIYSPLHF.